The clone carrying this T cell receptor beta chain was detected many times. Its antigen is currently unknown. Amplification used 60 V beta primers and 13 J beta primers. The protocol was immunoSEQ multiplex PCR, while the TCRdb copy is restricted to in-frame clones and leaves out a portion. The sample has tens of thousands of clones, roughly four fifths seen once; the top ten hold roughly 6.8%. The germline V and J ends were trimmed by 3 bases and 3 bases, with 5 bases remaining between them. The V gene's germline CDR1 is MNHNS and CDR2 SASEGT. This CDR3 has 13 residues. The data originate from a study of glioma-infiltrating T cells after dendritic cell vaccination. The study, taken as a whole, reports: Estimated pretreatment TIL content predicted outcome after dendritic cell vaccination.

Time point meaning: after dendritic cell vaccination, including at tumor progression/relapse. V usage is TRBV6-1 and J usage is TRBJ2-2; a possible D gene is TRBD1 (5 bases). The clonotype originates from a human donor with glioblastoma. The specimen was blood, collected after dendritic cell vaccination. The CDR3 reads CASSDRDTGELFF. CDR3 nucleotide sequence: TGTGCCAGCAGTGACAGGGACACCGGGGAGCTGTTTTTT.